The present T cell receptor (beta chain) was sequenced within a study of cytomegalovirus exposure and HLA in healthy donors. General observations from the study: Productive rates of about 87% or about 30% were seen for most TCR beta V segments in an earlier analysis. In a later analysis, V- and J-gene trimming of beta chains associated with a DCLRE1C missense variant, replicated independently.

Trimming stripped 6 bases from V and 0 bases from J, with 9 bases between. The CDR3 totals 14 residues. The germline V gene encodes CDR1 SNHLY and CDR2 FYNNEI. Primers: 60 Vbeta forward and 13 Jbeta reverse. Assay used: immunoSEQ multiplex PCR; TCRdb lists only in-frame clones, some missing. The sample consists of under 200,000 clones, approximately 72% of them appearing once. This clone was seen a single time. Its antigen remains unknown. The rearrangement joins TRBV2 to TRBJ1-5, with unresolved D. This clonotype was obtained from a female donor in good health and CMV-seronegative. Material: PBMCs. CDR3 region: CASSSGSSNQPQHF. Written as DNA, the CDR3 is TGTGCCAGCAGCTCTGGGAGTAGCAATCAGCCCCAGCATTTT. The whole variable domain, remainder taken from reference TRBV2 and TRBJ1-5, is EPEVTQTPSHQVTQMGQEVILRCVPISNHLYFYWYRQILGQKVEFLVSFYNNEISEKSEIFDDQFSVERPDGSNFTLKIRSTKLEDSAMYFCASSSGSSNQPQHFGDGTRLSIL.